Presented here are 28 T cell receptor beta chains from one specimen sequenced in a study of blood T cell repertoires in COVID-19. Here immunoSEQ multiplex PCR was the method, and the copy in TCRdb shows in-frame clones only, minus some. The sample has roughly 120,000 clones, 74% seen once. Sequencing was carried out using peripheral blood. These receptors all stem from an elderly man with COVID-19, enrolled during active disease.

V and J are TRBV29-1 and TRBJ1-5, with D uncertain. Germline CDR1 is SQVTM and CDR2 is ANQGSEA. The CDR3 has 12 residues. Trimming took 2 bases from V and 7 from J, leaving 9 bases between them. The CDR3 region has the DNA TGCAGCGTTGAATATGCAGGCCAGCCCCAGCATTTT. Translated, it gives CSVEYAGQPQHF. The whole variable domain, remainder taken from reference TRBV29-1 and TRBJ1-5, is SAVISQKPSRDICQRGTSLTIQCQVDSQVTMMFWYRQQPGQSLTLIATANQGSEATYESGFVIDKFPISRPNLTFSTLTVSNMSPEDSSIYLCSVEYAGQPQHFGDGTRLSIL.

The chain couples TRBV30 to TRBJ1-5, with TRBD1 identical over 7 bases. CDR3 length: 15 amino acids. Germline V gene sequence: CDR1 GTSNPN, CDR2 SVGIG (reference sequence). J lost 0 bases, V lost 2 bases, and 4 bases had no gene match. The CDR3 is CAWSRGTDSNQPQHF. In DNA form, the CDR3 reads TGTGCCTGGAGTCGGGGGACAGATAGCAATCAGCCCCAGCATTTT.

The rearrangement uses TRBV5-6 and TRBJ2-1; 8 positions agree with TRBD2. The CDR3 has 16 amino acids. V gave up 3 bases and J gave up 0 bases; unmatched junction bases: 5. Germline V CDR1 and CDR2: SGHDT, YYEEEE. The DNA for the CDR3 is TGTGCCAGCAGCTCGAAAAGCGGGAGCTCCTACAATGAGCAGTTCTTC. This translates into CASSSKSGSSYNEQFF.

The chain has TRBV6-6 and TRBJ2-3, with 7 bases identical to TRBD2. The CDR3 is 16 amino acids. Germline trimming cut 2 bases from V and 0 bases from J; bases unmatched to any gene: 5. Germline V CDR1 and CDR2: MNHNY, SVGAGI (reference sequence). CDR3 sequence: CASSYQRDLSTDTQYF. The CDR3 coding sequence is TGTGCCAGCAGTTACCAGCGGGACTTAAGCACAGATACGCAGTATTTT.

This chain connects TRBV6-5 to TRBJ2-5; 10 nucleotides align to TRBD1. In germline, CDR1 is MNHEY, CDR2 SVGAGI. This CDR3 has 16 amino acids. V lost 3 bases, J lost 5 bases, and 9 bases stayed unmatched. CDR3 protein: CASSYGTGVFGETQYF. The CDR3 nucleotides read TGTGCCAGCAGTTATGGGACAGGGGTCTTTGGGGAGACCCAGTACTTC.

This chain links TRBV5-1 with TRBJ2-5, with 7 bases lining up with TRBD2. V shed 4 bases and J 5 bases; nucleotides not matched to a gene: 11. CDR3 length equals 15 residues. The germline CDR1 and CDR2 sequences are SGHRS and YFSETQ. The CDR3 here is CASSLLPWGGETQYF. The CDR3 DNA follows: TGCGCCAGCAGCCTTCTCCCCTGGGGGGGGGAGACCCAGTACTTC. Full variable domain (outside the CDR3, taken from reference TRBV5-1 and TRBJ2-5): KAGVTQTPRYLIKTRGQQVTLSCSPISGHRSVSWYQQTPGQGLQFLFEYFSETQRNKGNFPGRFSGRQFSNSRSEMNVSTLELGDSALYLCASSLLPWGGETQYFGPGTRLLVL.

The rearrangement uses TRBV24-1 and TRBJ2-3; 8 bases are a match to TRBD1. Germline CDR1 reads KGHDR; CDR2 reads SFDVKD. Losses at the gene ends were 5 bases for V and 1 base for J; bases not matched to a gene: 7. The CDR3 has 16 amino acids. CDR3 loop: CATSAPDRVGTDTQYF. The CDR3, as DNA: TGTGCCACCAGTGCCCCGGACAGGGTGGGCACAGATACGCAGTATTTT.

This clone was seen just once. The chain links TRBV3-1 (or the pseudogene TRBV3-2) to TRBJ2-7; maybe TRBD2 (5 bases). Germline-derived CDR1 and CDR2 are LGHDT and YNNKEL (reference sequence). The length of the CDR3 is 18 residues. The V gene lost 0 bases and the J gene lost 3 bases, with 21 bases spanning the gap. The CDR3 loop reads CASSQDTRGWENLYEQYF. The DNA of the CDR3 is TGTGCCAGCAGCCAAGATACCCGGGGATGGGAGAACCTCTACGAGCAGTACTTC.

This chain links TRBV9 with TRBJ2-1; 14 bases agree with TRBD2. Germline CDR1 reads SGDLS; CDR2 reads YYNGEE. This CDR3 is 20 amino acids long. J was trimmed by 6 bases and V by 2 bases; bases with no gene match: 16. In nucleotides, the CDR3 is TGTGCCAGCAGCGTGGGACTAGCGGGAGTCTTTGGGGGAAATAGCAATGAGCAGTTCTTC. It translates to CASSVGLAGVFGGNSNEQFF.

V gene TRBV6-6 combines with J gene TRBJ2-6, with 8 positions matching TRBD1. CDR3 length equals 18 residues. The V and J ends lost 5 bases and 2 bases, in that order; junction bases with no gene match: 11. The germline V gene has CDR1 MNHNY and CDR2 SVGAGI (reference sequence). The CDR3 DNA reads TGTGCCAGCAGTCCCCACGGGACAGGAGGAGCTGGGGCCAACGTCCTGACTTTC. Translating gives CASSPHGTGGAGANVLTF.

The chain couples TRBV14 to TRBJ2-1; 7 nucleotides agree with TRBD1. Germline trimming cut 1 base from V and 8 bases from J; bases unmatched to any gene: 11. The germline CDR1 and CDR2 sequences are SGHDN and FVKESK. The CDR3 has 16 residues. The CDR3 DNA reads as TGTGCCAGCAGCCAAGCACTCTACAGGGGAGAGTATGAGCAGTTCTTC. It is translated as CASSQALYRGEYEQFF.

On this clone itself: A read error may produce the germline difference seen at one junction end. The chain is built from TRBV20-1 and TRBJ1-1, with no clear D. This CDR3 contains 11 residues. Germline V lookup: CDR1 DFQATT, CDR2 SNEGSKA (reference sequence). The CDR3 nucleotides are TGCAGTGCGCCCGACTCCACTCAAGCTTTCTTT. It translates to CSAPDSTQAFF.

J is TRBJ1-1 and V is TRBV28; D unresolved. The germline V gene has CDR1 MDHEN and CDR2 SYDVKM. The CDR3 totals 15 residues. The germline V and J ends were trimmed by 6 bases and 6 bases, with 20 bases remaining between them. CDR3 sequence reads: CASSLTPAQAAEAFF. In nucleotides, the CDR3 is TGTGCCAGCAGCCTAACACCCGCGCAGGCCGCTGAAGCTTTCTTT.

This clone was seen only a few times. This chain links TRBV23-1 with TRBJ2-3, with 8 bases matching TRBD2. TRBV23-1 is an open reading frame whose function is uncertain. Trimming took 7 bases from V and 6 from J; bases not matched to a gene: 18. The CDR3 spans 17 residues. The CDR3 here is CASTPFPSGRSCDTQYF. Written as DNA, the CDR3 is TGCGCCAGCACTCCTTTTCCCAGCGGGAGAAGTTGTGATACGCAGTATTTT.

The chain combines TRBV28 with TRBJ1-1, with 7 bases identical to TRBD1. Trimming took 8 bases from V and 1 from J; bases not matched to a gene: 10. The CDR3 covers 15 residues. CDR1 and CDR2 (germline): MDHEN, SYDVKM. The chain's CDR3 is CASGLLQGTNTEAFF. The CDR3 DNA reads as TGTGCCAGCGGACTTCTACAGGGGACGAACACTGAAGCTTTCTTT.

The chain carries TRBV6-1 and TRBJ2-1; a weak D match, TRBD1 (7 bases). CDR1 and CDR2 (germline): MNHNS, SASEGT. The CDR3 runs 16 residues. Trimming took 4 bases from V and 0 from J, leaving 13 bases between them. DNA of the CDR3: TGTGCCAGCAGTGCCTGGAGGGACAGCTCCTACAATGAGCAGTTCTTC. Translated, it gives CASSAWRDSSYNEQFF.

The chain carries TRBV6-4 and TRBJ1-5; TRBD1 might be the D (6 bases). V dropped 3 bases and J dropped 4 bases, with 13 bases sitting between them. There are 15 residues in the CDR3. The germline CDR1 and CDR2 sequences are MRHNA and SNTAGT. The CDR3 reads CASSEQAGANQPQHF. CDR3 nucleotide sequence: TGTGCCAGCAGTGAACAGGCAGGGGCGAATCAGCCCCAGCATTTT.

The CDR3 loop is CASSEDRAEAFF. The CDR3 DNA reads as TGTGCCAGCAGTGAGGACAGGGCTGAAGCTTTCTTT. The chain joins TRBV25-1 to TRBJ1-1, with TRBD1 identical over 8 bases. CDR1 and CDR2 (germline): MGHDK, SYGVNS. The trim removed 3 bases at V and 6 bases at J, leaving 0 bases unmatched. The CDR3 is 12 amino acids.

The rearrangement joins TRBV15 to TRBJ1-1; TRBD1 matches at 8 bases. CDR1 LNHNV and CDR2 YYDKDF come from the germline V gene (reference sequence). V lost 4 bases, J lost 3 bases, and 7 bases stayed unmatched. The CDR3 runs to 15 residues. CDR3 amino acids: CATSTATGVDTEAFF. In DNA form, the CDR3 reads TGTGCCACCAGCACCGCGACAGGGGTGGACACTGAAGCTTTCTTT. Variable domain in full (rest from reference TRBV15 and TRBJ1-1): DAMVIQNPRYQVTQFGKPVTLSCSQTLNHNVMYWYQQKSSQAPKLLFHYYDKDFNNEADTPDNFQSRRPNTSFCFLDIRSPGLGDTAMYLCATSTATGVDTEAFFGQGTRLTVV.

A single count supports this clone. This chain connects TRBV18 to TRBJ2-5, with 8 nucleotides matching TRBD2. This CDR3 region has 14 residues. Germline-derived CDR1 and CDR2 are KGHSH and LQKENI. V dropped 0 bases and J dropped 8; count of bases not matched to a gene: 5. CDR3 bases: TGTGCCAGCTCACCACCACTAGCGGTAGACACCCAGTACTTC. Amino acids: CASSPPLAVDTQYF.

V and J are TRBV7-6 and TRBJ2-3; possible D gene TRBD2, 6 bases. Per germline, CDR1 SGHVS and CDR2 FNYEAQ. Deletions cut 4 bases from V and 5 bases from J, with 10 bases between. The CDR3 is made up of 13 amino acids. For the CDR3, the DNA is TGTGCCAGCAGCTGGGACTGGAAAGATACGCAGTATTTT. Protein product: CASSWDWKDTQYF. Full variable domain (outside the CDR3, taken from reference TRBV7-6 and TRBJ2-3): GAGVSQSPRYKVTKRGQDVALRCDPISGHVSLYWYRQALGQGPEFLTYFNYEAQQDKSGLPNDRFSAERPEGSISTLTIQRTEQRDSAMYRCASSWDWKDTQYFGPGTRLTVL.

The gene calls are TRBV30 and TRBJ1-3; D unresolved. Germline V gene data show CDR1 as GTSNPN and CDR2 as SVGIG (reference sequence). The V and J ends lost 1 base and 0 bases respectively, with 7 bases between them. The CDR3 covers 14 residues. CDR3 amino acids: CAWSEQFSGNTIYF. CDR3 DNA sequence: TGTGCCTGGAGTGAACAGTTCTCTGGAAACACCATATATTTT.

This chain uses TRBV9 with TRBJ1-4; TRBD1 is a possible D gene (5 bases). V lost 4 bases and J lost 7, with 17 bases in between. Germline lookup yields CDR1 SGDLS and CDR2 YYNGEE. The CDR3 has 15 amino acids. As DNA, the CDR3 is TGTGCCAGCAGCCCTTGGGACTACTGGGGTGAAAAACTGTTTTTT. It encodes CASSPWDYWGEKLFF.

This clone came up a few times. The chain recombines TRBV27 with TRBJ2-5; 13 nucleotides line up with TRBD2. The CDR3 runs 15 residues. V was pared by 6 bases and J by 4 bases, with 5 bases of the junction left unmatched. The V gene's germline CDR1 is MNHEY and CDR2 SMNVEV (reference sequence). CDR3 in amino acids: CASSLGLAGVETQYF. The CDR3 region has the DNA TGTGCCAGCAGCCTTGGACTAGCGGGAGTAGAGACCCAGTACTTC.

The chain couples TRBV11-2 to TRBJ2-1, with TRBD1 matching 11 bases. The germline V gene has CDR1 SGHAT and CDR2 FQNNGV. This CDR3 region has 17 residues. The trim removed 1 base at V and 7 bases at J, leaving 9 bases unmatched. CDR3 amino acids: CASSLVAPGQGVNEQFF. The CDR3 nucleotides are TGTGCCAGCAGCTTAGTGGCCCCGGGACAGGGGGTTAATGAGCAGTTCTTC. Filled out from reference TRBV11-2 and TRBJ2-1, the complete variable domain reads EAGVAQSPRYKIIEKRQSVAFWCNPISGHATLYWYQQILGQGPKLLIQFQNNGVVDDSQLPKDRFSAERLKGVDSTLKIQPAKLEDSAVYLCASSLVAPGQGVNEQFFGPGTRLTVL.

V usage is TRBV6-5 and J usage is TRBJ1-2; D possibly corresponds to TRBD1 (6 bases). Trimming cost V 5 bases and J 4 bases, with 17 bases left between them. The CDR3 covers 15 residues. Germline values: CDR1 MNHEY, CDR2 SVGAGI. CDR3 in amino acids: CASSTRQAFGYGYTF. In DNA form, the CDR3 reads TGTGCCAGCAGTACAAGACAGGCCTTCGGCTATGGCTACACCTTC.

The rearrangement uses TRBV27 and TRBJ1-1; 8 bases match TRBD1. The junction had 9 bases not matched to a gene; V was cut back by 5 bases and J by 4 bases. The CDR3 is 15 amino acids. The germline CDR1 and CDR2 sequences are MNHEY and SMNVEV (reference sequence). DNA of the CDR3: TGTGCCAGCAGTGGACAGGGCGGGATGGGCACTGAAGCTTTCTTT. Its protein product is CASSGQGGMGTEAFF.

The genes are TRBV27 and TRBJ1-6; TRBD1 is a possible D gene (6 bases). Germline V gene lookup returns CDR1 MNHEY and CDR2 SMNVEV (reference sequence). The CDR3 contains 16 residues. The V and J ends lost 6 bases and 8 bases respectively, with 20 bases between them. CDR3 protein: CASRNPRTVLDSPLHF. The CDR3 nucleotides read TGTGCCAGCAGAAACCCTAGGACAGTCCTCGATTCACCCCTCCACTTT.